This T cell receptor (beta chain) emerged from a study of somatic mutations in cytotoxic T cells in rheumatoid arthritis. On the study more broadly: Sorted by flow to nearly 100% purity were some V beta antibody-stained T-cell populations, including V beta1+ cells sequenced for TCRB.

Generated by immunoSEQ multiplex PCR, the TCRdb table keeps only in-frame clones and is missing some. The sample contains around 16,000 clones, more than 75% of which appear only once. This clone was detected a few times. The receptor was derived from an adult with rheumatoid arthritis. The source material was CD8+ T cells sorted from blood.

CDR3 sequence: CASSQAPWDEGTYGYTF. The CDR3 DNA sequence: TGCGCCAGCAGCCAAGCCCCTTGGGACGAGGGAACCTATGGCTACACCTTC. V gene TRBV4-1 combines with J gene TRBJ1-2; a possible D gene is TRBD1 (5 bases). V was shortened by 1 base and J by 4 bases, with 19 bases between the two germline ends. The CDR3 covers 17 residues. Germline assignment: CDR1 MGHRA and CDR2 YSYEKL.